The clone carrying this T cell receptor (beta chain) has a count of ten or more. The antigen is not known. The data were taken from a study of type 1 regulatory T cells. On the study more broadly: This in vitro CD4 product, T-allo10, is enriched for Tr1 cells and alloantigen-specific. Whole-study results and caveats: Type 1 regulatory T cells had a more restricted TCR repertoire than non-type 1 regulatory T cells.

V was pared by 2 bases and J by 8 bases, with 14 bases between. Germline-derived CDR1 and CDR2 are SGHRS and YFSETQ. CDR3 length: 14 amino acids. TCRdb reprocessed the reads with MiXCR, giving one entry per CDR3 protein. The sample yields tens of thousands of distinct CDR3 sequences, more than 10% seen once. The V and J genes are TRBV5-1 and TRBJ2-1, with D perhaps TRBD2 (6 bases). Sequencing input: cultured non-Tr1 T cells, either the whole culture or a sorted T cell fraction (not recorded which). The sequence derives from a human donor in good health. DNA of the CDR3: TGCGCCAGCAGCTTCGGGAGAACGGGGGATGAGCAGTTCTTC. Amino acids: CASSFGRTGDEQFF.